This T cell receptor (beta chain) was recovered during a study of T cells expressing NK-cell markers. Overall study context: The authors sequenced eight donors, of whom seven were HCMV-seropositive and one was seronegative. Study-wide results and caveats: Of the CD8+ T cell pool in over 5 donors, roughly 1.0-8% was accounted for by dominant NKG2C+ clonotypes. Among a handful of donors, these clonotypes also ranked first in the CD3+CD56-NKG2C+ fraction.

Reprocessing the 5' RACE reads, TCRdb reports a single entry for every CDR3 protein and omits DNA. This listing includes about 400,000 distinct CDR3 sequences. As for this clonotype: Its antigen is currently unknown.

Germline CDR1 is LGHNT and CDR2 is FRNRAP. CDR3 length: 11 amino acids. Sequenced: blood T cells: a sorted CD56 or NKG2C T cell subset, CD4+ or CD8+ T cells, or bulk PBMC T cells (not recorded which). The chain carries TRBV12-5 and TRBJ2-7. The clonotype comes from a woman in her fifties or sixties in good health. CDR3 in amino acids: CASGFLGEQYF.